One T cell receptor beta chain is described in this entry. Its antigen is not known. This CDR3 region has 13 residues. V shed 2 bases and J shed 5 bases, with 8 bases lying between them. CDR1 is LGHNA and CDR2 is YNFKEQ in the germline V gene. The table came from immunoSEQ multiplex PCR; TCRdb's copy has only in-frame clones and leaves some out. Seen here are about 85,000 clones, about nine tenths observed once, and the top ten hold 2.8%. This specimen comes from a study of identifying expanded T cells in peripheral blood. General study points: Across healthy donors, higher total template counts meant significantly greater approximately two-week count variance.

During the collection period, no donor immune events like infections were recorded. The rearrangement links TRBV4-2 to TRBJ2-3; no reliable D call. The TCR comes from a person aged 18-70 years in good health. Source material: blood. In DNA form, the CDR3 reads TGTGCCAGCAGCCAAACGATAGTAGATACGCAGTATTTT. Protein sequence: CASSQTIVDTQYF.